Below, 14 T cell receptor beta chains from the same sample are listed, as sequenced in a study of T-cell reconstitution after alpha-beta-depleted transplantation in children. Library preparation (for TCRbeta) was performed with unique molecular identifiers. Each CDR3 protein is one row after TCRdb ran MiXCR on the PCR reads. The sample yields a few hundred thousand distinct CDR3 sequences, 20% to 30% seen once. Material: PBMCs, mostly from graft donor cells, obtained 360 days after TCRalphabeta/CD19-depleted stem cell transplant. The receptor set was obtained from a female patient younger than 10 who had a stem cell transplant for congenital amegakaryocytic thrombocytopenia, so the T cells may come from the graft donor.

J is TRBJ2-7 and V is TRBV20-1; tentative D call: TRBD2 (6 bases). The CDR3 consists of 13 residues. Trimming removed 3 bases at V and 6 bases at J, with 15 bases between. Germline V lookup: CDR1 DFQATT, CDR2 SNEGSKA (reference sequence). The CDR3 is CSARKEGGREQYF. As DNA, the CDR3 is TGCAGTGCTAGGAAGGAGGGAGGCCGCGAGCAGTACTTC.

The CDR3 DNA sequence: TGTGCCAGCAGCGAAATTCGGGGCGGGTTTAGCGAAAAACTGTTTTTT. Residues: CASSEIRGGFSEKLFF. V gene TRBV21-1 combines with J gene TRBJ1-4; the DNA was not used to check the table's D call, TRBD1. TRBV21-1 is flagged as a pseudogene. There are 16 residues in the CDR3.

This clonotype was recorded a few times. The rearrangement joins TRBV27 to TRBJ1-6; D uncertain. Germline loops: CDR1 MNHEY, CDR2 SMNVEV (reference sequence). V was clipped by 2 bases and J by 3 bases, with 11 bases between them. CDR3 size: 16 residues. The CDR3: CASSLTGIDYNSPLHF. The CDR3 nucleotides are TGTGCCAGCAGTTTAACGGGGATCGACTATAATTCACCCCTCCACTTT.

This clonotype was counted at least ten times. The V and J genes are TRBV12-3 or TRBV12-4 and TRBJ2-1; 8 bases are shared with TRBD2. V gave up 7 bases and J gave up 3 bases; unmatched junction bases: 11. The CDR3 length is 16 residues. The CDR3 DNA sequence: TGTGCCAGCAAACGAGGCCTTAGCGGGAACTACAATGAGCAGTTCTTC. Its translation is CASKRGLSGNYNEQFF.

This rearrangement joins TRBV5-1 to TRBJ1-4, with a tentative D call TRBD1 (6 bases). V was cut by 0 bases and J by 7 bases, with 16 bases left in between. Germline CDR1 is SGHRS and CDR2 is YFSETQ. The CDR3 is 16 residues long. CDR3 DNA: TGCGCCAGCAGCTTGGAGCTCGGGGGCGCGTCTGAAAAACTGTTTTTT. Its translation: CASSLELGGASEKLFF.

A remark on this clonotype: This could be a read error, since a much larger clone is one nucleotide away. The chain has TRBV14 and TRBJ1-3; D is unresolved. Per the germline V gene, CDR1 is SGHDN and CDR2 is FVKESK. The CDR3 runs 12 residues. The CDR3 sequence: CSSSLGRNTIYF. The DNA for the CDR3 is TGTTCCAGCAGCCTCGGTCGGAACACCATATATTTT. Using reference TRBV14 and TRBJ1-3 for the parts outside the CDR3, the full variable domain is EAGVTQFPSHSVIEKGQTVTLRCDPISGHDNLYWYRRVMGKEIKFLLHFVKESKQDESGMPNNRFLAERTGGTYSTLKVQPAELEDSGVYFCSSSLGRNTIYFGEGSWLTVV.

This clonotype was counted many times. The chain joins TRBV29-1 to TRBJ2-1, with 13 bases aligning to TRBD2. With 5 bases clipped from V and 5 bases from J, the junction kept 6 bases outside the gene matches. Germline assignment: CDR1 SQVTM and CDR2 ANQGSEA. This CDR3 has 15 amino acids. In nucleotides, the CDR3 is TGCAGCGTTTTACCGGGACTAGCGGGAAACAATGAGCAGTTCTTC. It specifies CSVLPGLAGNNEQFF.

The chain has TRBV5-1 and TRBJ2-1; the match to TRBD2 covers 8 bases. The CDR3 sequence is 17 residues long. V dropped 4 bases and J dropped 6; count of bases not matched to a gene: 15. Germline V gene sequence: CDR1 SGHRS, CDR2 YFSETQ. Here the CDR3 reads CASSPRRGLDLSNEQFF. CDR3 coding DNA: TGCGCCAGCAGCCCCCGAAGGGGACTAGATCTATCCAATGAGCAGTTCTTC.

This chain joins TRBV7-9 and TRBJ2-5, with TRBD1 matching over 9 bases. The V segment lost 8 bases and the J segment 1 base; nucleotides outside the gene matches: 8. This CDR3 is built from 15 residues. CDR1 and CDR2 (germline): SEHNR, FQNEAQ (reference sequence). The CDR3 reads CASLATGGFQETQYF. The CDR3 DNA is TGTGCCAGCCTTGCGACAGGGGGGTTCCAAGAGACCCAGTACTTC.

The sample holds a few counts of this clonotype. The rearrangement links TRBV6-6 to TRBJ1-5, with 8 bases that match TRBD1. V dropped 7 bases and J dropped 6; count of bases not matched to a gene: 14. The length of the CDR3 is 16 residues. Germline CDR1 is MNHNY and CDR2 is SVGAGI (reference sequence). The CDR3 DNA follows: TGTGCCAGCATTAAAACCGGGACAGGAAATCGTCAGCCCCAGCATTTT. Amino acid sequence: CASIKTGTGNRQPQHF.

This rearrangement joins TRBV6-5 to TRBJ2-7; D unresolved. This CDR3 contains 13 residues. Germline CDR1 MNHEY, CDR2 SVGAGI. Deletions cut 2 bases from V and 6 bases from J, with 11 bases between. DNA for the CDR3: TGTGCCAGCAGTTACGGTCACTCCGGCGAGCAGTACTTC. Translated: CASSYGHSGEQYF.

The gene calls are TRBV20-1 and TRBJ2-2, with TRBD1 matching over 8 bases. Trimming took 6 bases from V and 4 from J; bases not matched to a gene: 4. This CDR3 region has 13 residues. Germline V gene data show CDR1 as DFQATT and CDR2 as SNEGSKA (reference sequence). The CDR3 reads CSATTGVTGELFF. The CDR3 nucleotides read TGCAGTGCCACGACAGGGGTCACCGGGGAGCTGTTTTTT.

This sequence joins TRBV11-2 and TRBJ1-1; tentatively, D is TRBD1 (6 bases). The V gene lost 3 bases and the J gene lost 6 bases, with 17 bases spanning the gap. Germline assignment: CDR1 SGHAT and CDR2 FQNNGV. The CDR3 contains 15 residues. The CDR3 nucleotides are TGTGCCAGCAGCTTCAACCTCTGGGGGGCCGCTGAAGCTTTCTTT. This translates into CASSFNLWGAAEAFF.

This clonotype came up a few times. CDR3 nucleotide sequence: TGTGCCAGCAGCCCCCGAGCGGGACTCACCGGGGAGCTGTTTTTT. This translates into CASSPRAGLTGELFF. The V gene is TRBV12-3 or TRBV12-4, the J gene TRBJ2-2, with 7 bases that match TRBD2. CDR3 length: 15 residues. With V trimmed by 6 bases and J by 4 bases, 8 bases remained unmatched.